Listed below are T cell receptor beta chains from one sample, sequenced in a study of blood T cell repertoires in COVID-19. The assay was immunoSEQ multiplex PCR, and TCRdb's table has in-frame clones only and misses some. The repertoire includes about 150,000 clones, about four fifths of them detected once, and over 0.5% sits in the top ten. Material for sequencing was peripheral blood. The source is a man aged 55-75 years with acute or convalescent COVID-19. CDR3s include the opening cysteine and the closing phenylalanine or tryptophan. Each record gives: J gene, clone size, V gene, D gene, CDR3 DNA, CDR3 protein. The D gene is left open where the match is weak. The size field is filled for only some rows; it gives once, few, many or a size class.

j_gene: TRBJ1-1; abundance: .; v_gene: TRBV29-1; d_gene: TRBD1; CDR3nt: TGCAGCGCCCGGGGACAGGGAAGGACTGAAGCTTTCTTT; CDR3aa: CSARGQGRTEAFF
j_gene: TRBJ1-1; abundance: .; v_gene: TRBV12-3/TRBV12-4; d_gene: .; CDR3nt: TGTGCCACCCGATTGACAGTAGAAGCTTTCTTT; CDR3aa: CATRLTVEAFF
j_gene: TRBJ2-1; abundance: .; v_gene: TRBV7-9; d_gene: TRBD2; CDR3nt: TGTGCCAGCAGCTTAGCTCTGACTAGCTACTCCTACAATGAGCAGTTCTTC; CDR3aa: CASSLALTSYSYNEQFF
j_gene: TRBJ2-7; abundance: .; v_gene: TRBV4-1; d_gene: TRBD2; CDR3nt: TGCGCCAGCAGCCCATTAGCGGGAGAGCAGTACTTC; CDR3aa: CASSPLAGEQYF
j_gene: TRBJ2-1; abundance: few; v_gene: TRBV5-1; d_gene: TRBD2; CDR3nt: TGCGCCAGCAGCAGAGTAGCGGGATACTCCTACAATGAGCAGTTCTTC; CDR3aa: CASSRVAGYSYNEQFF
j_gene: TRBJ1-1; abundance: .; v_gene: TRBV20-1; d_gene: .; CDR3nt: TGCAGTGCGGCAGGGGACACTGAAGCTTTCTTT; CDR3aa: CSAAGDTEAFF
j_gene: TRBJ2-3; abundance: .; v_gene: TRBV10-3; d_gene: TRBD2; CDR3nt: TGTGCCATCAGTGGGTCCACAAGCGGGAGTCGAGATACGCAGTATTTT; CDR3aa: CAISGSTSGSRDTQYF
j_gene: TRBJ2-2; abundance: .; v_gene: TRBV6-5; d_gene: TRBD2; CDR3nt: TGTGCCAGCAGACCCGCCGGGGGGGCCGACGGGGAGCTGTTTTTT; CDR3aa: CASRPAGGADGELFF
j_gene: TRBJ2-2; abundance: .; v_gene: TRBV12-3/TRBV12-4; d_gene: .; CDR3nt: TGTGCCAGCAGTTTTCCGCAGGGTGGGCTGTTTTTT; CDR3aa: CASSFPQGGLFF
j_gene: TRBJ2-3; abundance: .; v_gene: TRBV7-2; d_gene: .; CDR3nt: TGTGCCAGCAGCTTAGCGAACGGACTCCTCACAGATACGCAGTATTTT; CDR3aa: CASSLANGLLTDTQYF
j_gene: TRBJ2-7; abundance: .; v_gene: TRBV18; d_gene: .; CDR3nt: TGTGCCAGCTCACCACCGGGGGGAACCTACGAGCAGTACTTC; CDR3aa: CASSPPGGTYEQYF
j_gene: TRBJ2-5; abundance: .; v_gene: TRBV11-2; d_gene: TRBD2; CDR3nt: TGTGCCAGCAGCCAGCAGCGGGGACCCCAAGAGACCCAGTACTTC; CDR3aa: CASSQQRGPQETQYF
j_gene: TRBJ2-1; abundance: .; v_gene: TRBV7-2; d_gene: TRBD2; CDR3nt: TGTGCCAGCAGCCACCGACTAGCTGGGGTTAGGGACAATGAGCAGTTCTTC; CDR3aa: CASSHRLAGVRDNEQFF
j_gene: TRBJ1-4; abundance: .; v_gene: TRBV27; d_gene: .; CDR3nt: TGTGCCAGCAGCCGCGGATTTTCGAATGAAAAACTGTTTTTT; CDR3aa: CASSRGFSNEKLFF
j_gene: TRBJ2-2; abundance: .; v_gene: TRBV15; d_gene: .; CDR3nt: TGTGCCACCAGCGCGTTGAGGGCCGGGGAGCTGTTTTTT; CDR3aa: CATSALRAGELFF
j_gene: TRBJ2-1; abundance: many; v_gene: TRBV7-3; d_gene: .; CDR3nt: TGTGCCAGCAGCCCCGGGACTTTTTCTTACAATGAGCAGTTCTTC; CDR3aa: CASSPGTFSYNEQFF
j_gene: TRBJ2-2; abundance: .; v_gene: TRBV9; d_gene: TRBD2; CDR3nt: TGTGCCAGCAGCGAGGGCGGGGGTATGTCCGGGGAGCTGTTTTTT; CDR3aa: CASSEGGGMSGELFF
j_gene: TRBJ1-1; abundance: .; v_gene: TRBV2; d_gene: .; CDR3nt: TGTGCCAGCAGTGAAGCCATGAACACTGAAGCTTTCTTT; CDR3aa: CASSEAMNTEAFF
j_gene: TRBJ2-3; abundance: .; v_gene: TRBV5-1; d_gene: TRBD1; CDR3nt: TGCGCCAGCAGCCAGACAGGGGTGAGCACAGATACGCAGTATTTT; CDR3aa: CASSQTGVSTDTQYF
j_gene: TRBJ2-3; abundance: .; v_gene: TRBV6-5; d_gene: .; CDR3nt: TGTGCCACCCATCGGGGGTCGGATACGCAGTATTTT; CDR3aa: CATHRGSDTQYF
j_gene: TRBJ1-2; abundance: once; v_gene: TRBV6-5; d_gene: .; CDR3nt: TGTGCCACCGTTTTATGGGCAGGGGATGGCTACACCTTC; CDR3aa: CATVLWAGDGYTF
j_gene: TRBJ2-7; abundance: .; v_gene: TRBV5-6; d_gene: TRBD1; CDR3nt: TGTGCCAGCAGCTTACTTGGACAGGCGAGCTCCTACGAGCAGTACTTC; CDR3aa: CASSLLGQASSYEQYF
j_gene: TRBJ2-5; abundance: .; v_gene: TRBV7-2; d_gene: TRBD1; CDR3nt: TGTGCCAGCAGCTTGTCGACAGGGGGCGGGCAAGAGACCCAGTACTTC; CDR3aa: CASSLSTGGGQETQYF
j_gene: TRBJ2-1; abundance: .; v_gene: TRBV18; d_gene: TRBD2; CDR3nt: TGTGCCAGCTCACCACTCACGGGGGGTTACAATGAGCAGTTCTTC; CDR3aa: CASSPLTGGYNEQFF
j_gene: TRBJ2-5; abundance: .; v_gene: TRBV9; d_gene: TRBD2; CDR3nt: TGTGCCAGCAGCGTAGGACTAGCGGGGGCCTCCCAAGAGACCCAGTACTTC; CDR3aa: CASSVGLAGASQETQYF
j_gene: TRBJ1-6; abundance: .; v_gene: TRBV9; d_gene: TRBD1; CDR3nt: TGTGCCAGCAGCGTCGACCCAGGGGGAGAGTCACCCCTCCACTTT; CDR3aa: CASSVDPGGESPLHF
j_gene: TRBJ1-2; abundance: .; v_gene: TRBV29-1; d_gene: TRBD1; CDR3nt: TGCAGCGCCAAGCCGACAGGGTCCTACTATGGCTACACCTTC; CDR3aa: CSAKPTGSYYGYTF
j_gene: TRBJ1-2; abundance: .; v_gene: TRBV9; d_gene: .; CDR3nt: TGTGCCAGCAGCGTAGGGACAGTCTACTATGGCTACACCTTC; CDR3aa: CASSVGTVYYGYTF
j_gene: TRBJ2-7; abundance: .; v_gene: TRBV7-9; d_gene: TRBD1; CDR3nt: TGTGCCAGCAGCACGGGGACAGGATGGTCCTACGAGCAGTACTTC; CDR3aa: CASSTGTGWSYEQYF
j_gene: TRBJ1-1; abundance: .; v_gene: TRBV28; d_gene: .; CDR3nt: TGTGCCAGCAGTTCCGGGTCGAACACTGAAGCTTTCTTT; CDR3aa: CASSSGSNTEAFF
j_gene: TRBJ1-6; abundance: .; v_gene: TRBV7-9; d_gene: TRBD1; CDR3nt: TGTGCCAGCAGCAACATTCCCCCAGGACAGGGGGGACCGTTCCACTTT; CDR3aa: CASSNIPPGQGGPFHF
j_gene: TRBJ1-5; abundance: .; v_gene: TRBV18; d_gene: .; CDR3nt: TGTGCCAGCTCACAGGGAGGCGGCAATCAGCCCCAGCATTTT; CDR3aa: CASSQGGGNQPQHF
j_gene: TRBJ2-7; abundance: .; v_gene: TRBV6-2/TRBV6-3; d_gene: TRBD1; CDR3nt: TGTGCCAGCAGTTATATCCCGGGACAGGGCCCCCACGAGCAGTACTTC; CDR3aa: CASSYIPGQGPHEQYF
j_gene: TRBJ2-5; abundance: .; v_gene: TRBV2; d_gene: TRBD2; CDR3nt: TGTGCCAGCAGTGAAAGCGGGGACTCAGAGACCCAGTACTTC; CDR3aa: CASSESGDSETQYF
j_gene: TRBJ2-5; abundance: .; v_gene: TRBV7-8; d_gene: .; CDR3nt: TGTGCCAGCAGCTTATCGACGGGGGGCCGGGAGACCCAGTACTTC; CDR3aa: CASSLSTGGRETQYF
j_gene: TRBJ1-1; abundance: once; v_gene: TRBV10-3; d_gene: .; CDR3nt: TGTGCCATCAGTGACGGTCGGGGGTGGAACACTGAAGCTTTCTTT; CDR3aa: CAISDGRGWNTEAFF
j_gene: TRBJ2-1; abundance: .; v_gene: TRBV6-2/TRBV6-3; d_gene: .; CDR3nt: TGTGCCAGCAGTTCTCCTTACAATGAGCAGTTCTTC; CDR3aa: CASSSPYNEQFF
j_gene: TRBJ2-7; abundance: once; v_gene: TRBV28; d_gene: TRBD2; CDR3nt: TGTGCCAGCTTACGGGAGGGAAACTACGAGCAGTACTTC; CDR3aa: CASLREGNYEQYF
j_gene: TRBJ2-7; abundance: .; v_gene: TRBV25-1; d_gene: TRBD2; CDR3nt: TGTGCCAGCAGTGAATCAAAGGGACTAGCCGGCGAGCAGTACTTC; CDR3aa: CASSESKGLAGEQYF
j_gene: TRBJ2-7; abundance: once; v_gene: TRBV6-2/TRBV6-3; d_gene: TRBD1; CDR3nt: TGTGCCAGCAGTTACTCGGCTTCGACAGGGTCCTCCTACGAGCAGTACTTC; CDR3aa: CASSYSASTGSSYEQYF
j_gene: TRBJ1-2; abundance: many; v_gene: TRBV6-5; d_gene: TRBD1; CDR3nt: TGTGCCAGCAGCCACACGGACAGGGGCTATGGCTACACCTTC; CDR3aa: CASSHTDRGYGYTF
j_gene: TRBJ2-7; abundance: .; v_gene: TRBV3-1/TRBV3-2; d_gene: TRBD2; CDR3nt: TGTGCCAGCAGCTCCCGGGAGAGCGGGAGCTACGAGCAGTACTTC; CDR3aa: CASSSRESGSYEQYF
j_gene: TRBJ2-1; abundance: .; v_gene: TRBV5-1; d_gene: TRBD2; CDR3nt: TGCGCCAGCAGCTTAGGACTAGCGGGAGGGCCGAATGAGCAGTTCTTC; CDR3aa: CASSLGLAGGPNEQFF
j_gene: TRBJ1-3; abundance: .; v_gene: TRBV11-2; d_gene: TRBD1; CDR3nt: TGTGCCAGCAGCTTCTTCGACAGGGGACTTGGCGTGGGAAACACCATATATTTT; CDR3aa: CASSFFDRGLGVGNTIYF
j_gene: TRBJ2-1; abundance: .; v_gene: TRBV6-5; d_gene: .; CDR3nt: TGTGCCAGCAGTTACTTTTCGTCGGACAATGAGCAGTTCTTC; CDR3aa: CASSYFSSDNEQFF
j_gene: TRBJ2-7; abundance: .; v_gene: TRBV6-2/TRBV6-3; d_gene: TRBD1; CDR3nt: TGTGCCAGCAGTTCGGGACAGGGGCCCTACGAGCAGTACTTC; CDR3aa: CASSSGQGPYEQYF
j_gene: TRBJ1-5; abundance: .; v_gene: TRBV7-2; d_gene: .; CDR3nt: TGTGCCAGCAGCTTCAGGGGTCAGCCCCAGCATTTT; CDR3aa: CASSFRGQPQHF
j_gene: TRBJ2-1; abundance: .; v_gene: TRBV5-1; d_gene: .; CDR3nt: TGCGCCAGCAGCCCGGGGGTAGGCTCCTACAATGAGCAGTTCTTC; CDR3aa: CASSPGVGSYNEQFF